These 22 T cell receptor beta chains originate from one sample sequenced in a study of beta chain features in type 1 diabetes. Reverse transcription of all isolated RNA meant that expressed TCRB transcripts were sequenced. Sequencing used immunoSEQ multiplex PCR; TCRdb keeps in-frame clones, though not all of them. The sample gives roughly 350,000 clones, approximately 11% of which show up once; under 0.02% is in the top ten. The sequenced sample consisted of naive CD4+ T cells from blood. The source of these receptors is a woman aged 25 to 39 in good health.

This chain links TRBV7-2 with TRBJ2-7, with 7 bases matching TRBD2. With V trimmed by 4 bases and J by 3 bases, 9 bases remained unmatched. The germline gives CDR1 SGHTA, CDR2 FQGNSA. The CDR3 loop spans 15 amino acids. The CDR3 DNA follows: TGTGCCAGCAGCTACTCCGGGACTACCTTCTACGAGCAGTACTTC. This translates into CASSYSGTTFYEQYF. Drawing the rest from reference TRBV7-2 and TRBJ2-7, the complete variable domain is GAGVSQSPSNKVTEKGKDVELRCDPISGHTALYWYRQSLGQGLEFLIYFQGNSAPDKSGLPSDRFSAERTGGSVSTLTIQRTQQEDSAVYLCASSYSGTTFYEQYFGPGTRLTVT.

The chain uses TRBV5-1 and TRBJ2-1; perhaps TRBD1 as D (7 bases). CDR3 length: 14 residues. In germline, CDR1 is SGHRS, CDR2 YFSETQ. V lost 4 bases, J lost 5 bases, and 13 bases lay in between. CDR3 DNA sequence: TGCGCCAGCAGCGTGCCCAGGGGGGACAATGAGCAGTTCTTC. The encoded protein is CASSVPRGDNEQFF.

The rearrangement links TRBV30 to TRBJ2-7; 11 positions agree with TRBD2. V shed 3 bases and J 6 bases; nucleotides not matched to a gene: 4. Germline lookup yields CDR1 GTSNPN and CDR2 SVGIG (reference sequence). This CDR3 contains 13 residues. CDR3 sequence reads: CAWRYGTSGEQYF. The DNA of the CDR3 is TGTGCCTGGAGGTACGGGACTAGCGGCGAGCAGTACTTC.

V is TRBV5-8 and J is TRBJ2-1, with D uncertain. The CDR3 length is 13 residues. V lost 1 base, J lost 8 bases, and 10 bases lay in between. CDR1 and CDR2 (germline): SGHTS, YDEGEE. The DNA for the CDR3 is TGTGCCAGCAGCTTGAGCGACCCGCATGAGCAGTTCTTC. It specifies CASSLSDPHEQFF.

V usage is TRBV7-2 and J usage is TRBJ2-7, with D perhaps TRBD2 (5 bases). Trimming shortened V by 2 bases and J by 2 bases, and 19 bases separated the two germline ends. The germline V gene has CDR1 SGHTA and CDR2 FQGNSA. The CDR3 spans 17 residues. This chain's CDR3 is CASSLPPGASYPYEQYF. CDR3 DNA sequence: TGTGCCAGCAGCTTACCACCTGGTGCTAGCTATCCCTACGAGCAGTACTTC.

This chain connects TRBV30 to TRBJ1-3; D is uncertain. The CDR3 runs 13 residues. The ends were cut back, 4 bases at V and 0 bases at J, with 7 bases in the middle. CDR1 and CDR2 from the germline V gene are GTSNPN and SVGIG (reference sequence). The CDR3 loop is CAWIRGSGNTIYF. The CDR3 DNA sequence: TGTGCCTGGATTCGGGGCTCTGGAAACACCATATATTTT. Complete variable domain (other parts from reference TRBV30 and TRBJ1-3): SQTIHQWPATLVQPVGSPLSLECTVEGTSNPNLYWYRQAAGRGLQLLFYSVGIGQISSEVPQNLSASRPQDRQFILSSKKLLLSDSGFYLCAWIRGSGNTIYFGEGSWLTVV.

This clone showed up just a few times. The chain employs TRBV18 and TRBJ2-1; the D gene is possibly TRBD1 (6 bases). V dropped 3 bases and J dropped 4 bases, with 13 bases sitting between them. In germline, CDR1 is KGHSH, CDR2 LQKENI. CDR3 length: 15 amino acids. For the CDR3, the DNA is TGTGCCAGCTCACCCGTCGAGGGGGAATACAATGAGCAGTTCTTC. This translates into CASSPVEGEYNEQFF.

This clone was detected only a few times. The chain is built from TRBV29-1 and TRBJ1-2; 8 nucleotides align to TRBD1. The CDR3 has 12 amino acids. Germline V gene lookup returns CDR1 SQVTM and CDR2 ANQGSEA. Trimming removed 6 bases from V and 0 bases from J; junction bases left unmatched: 0. In nucleotides, the CDR3 is TGCAGCGTGGGACAGGCTAACTATGGCTACACCTTC. Protein: CSVGQANYGYTF.

The J gene is TRBJ2-7, the V gene TRBV4-1; TRBD2 aligns across 11 bases. From germline, CDR1 is MGHRA and CDR2 YSYEKL. This CDR3 has 19 amino acids. V trimming: 1 base; J trimming: 0 bases; junction bases outside the gene matches: 11. The CDR3: CASSQVAPGLAASSYEQYF. The CDR3 DNA sequence: TGCGCCAGCAGCCAAGTGGCGCCGGGACTAGCGGCAAGCTCCTACGAGCAGTACTTC.

This clone was seen a handful of times. The rearrangement joins TRBV6-1 to TRBJ2-5; 7 bases line up with TRBD1. Germline assignment: CDR1 MNHNS and CDR2 SASEGT. The J segment lost 2 bases and the V segment lost 6 bases, leaving 6 bases of the junction unmatched. The CDR3 is 14 residues long. The CDR3 spells CASRIQGLQETQYF. The CDR3 nucleotides read TGTGCCAGCAGAATACAGGGGCTACAAGAGACCCAGTACTTC.

The chain is built from TRBV5-1 and TRBJ2-7, with a possible D match to TRBD2 (6 bases). The CDR3 contains 16 residues. Per germline, CDR1 SGHRS and CDR2 YFSETQ. V lost 0 bases and J lost 5, with 18 bases in between. The CDR3 region is CASSLGVGRENDEQYF. The CDR3 DNA is TGCGCCAGCAGCTTGGGAGTAGGACGGGAGAACGACGAGCAGTACTTC.

The chain is built from TRBV28 and TRBJ1-1; TRBD1 is a possible D gene (6 bases). CDR3 length: 11 amino acids. Germline CDR1 MDHEN, CDR2 SYDVKM. Trimming cost V 8 bases and J 9 bases, with 13 bases left between them. CDR3 sequence (DNA): TGTGCCAGCTTCTTTCAGGGGAAAGCTTTCTTT. Translation: CASFFQGKAFF.

This chain joins TRBV15 and TRBJ1-3; no clear D. The CDR3 extends over 12 amino acids. V lost 3 bases and J 7 bases, leaving 7 bases between the germline ends. Germline V CDR1 and CDR2: LNHNV, YYDKDF (reference sequence). This CDR3 reads CATSSPSNTIYF. The CDR3 nucleotides are TGTGCCACCAGCAGCCCGTCGAACACCATATATTTT.

Concerning this clone: The sample holds other DNA sequences that translate to the same CDR3. The V call is TRBV6-5, the J call TRBJ1-1; TRBD1 agrees at 11 bases. The CDR3 totals 15 residues. CDR1 is MNHEY, CDR2 SVGAGI, per germline. Unmatched junction bases numbered 2, after V lost 0 bases and J lost 5 bases. The DNA of the CDR3 is TGTGCCAGCAGTTACTCCGGGACAGGGGGGACTGAAGCTTTCTTT. It encodes CASSYSGTGGTEAFF.

This clone was observed a few times. This chain connects TRBV18 to TRBJ2-3; TRBD2 is a possible D gene (5 bases). CDR3 length: 15 amino acids. Germline V gives CDR1 KGHSH, CDR2 LQKENI. Trimming cost V 1 base and J 0 bases, with 8 bases left between them. For the CDR3, the DNA is TGTGCCAGCTCACCACTTCCGGGAAGCACAGATACGCAGTATTTT. Amino acids: CASSPLPGSTDTQYF.

This chain uses TRBV4-3 with TRBJ2-1, with D maybe TRBD2 (5 bases). Per germline, CDR1 LGHNA and CDR2 YSLEER. Trimming shortened V by 0 bases and J by 6 bases, and 9 bases separated the two germline ends. This CDR3 region has 14 residues. CDR3 DNA sequence: TGCGCCAGCAGCCAAGATTCCGGGATCAATGAGCAGTTCTTC. Its protein product is CASSQDSGINEQFF.

V usage is TRBV28 and J usage is TRBJ2-1, with 9 bases fitting TRBD1. V lost 5 bases, J lost 6 bases, and 11 bases stayed unmatched. Germline V gives CDR1 MDHEN, CDR2 SYDVKM. The CDR3 runs 16 residues. DNA of the CDR3: TGTGCCAGCAGTGCTACCGGGACAGGGCATCGCAATGAGCAGTTCTTC. Encoded protein: CASSATGTGHRNEQFF. Based on the CDR3 plus reference TRBV28 and TRBJ2-1, the full variable domain is DVKVTQSSRYLVKRTGEKVFLECVQDMDHENMFWYRQDPGLGLRLIYFSYDVKMKEKGDIPEGYSVSREKKERFSLILESASTNQTSMYLCASSATGTGHRNEQFFGPGTRLTVL.

This clone showed up just a few times. This chain joins TRBV7-3 and TRBJ2-3, with D perhaps matching TRBD2 (6 bases). The CDR3 sequence is 17 residues long. The ends were cut back, 1 base at V and 0 bases at J, with 14 bases in the middle. Germline values: CDR1 SGHTA, CDR2 FQGTGA. As DNA, the CDR3 is TGTGCCAGCAGCTTAATGGCAGCGGGCTCTAGCACAGATACGCAGTATTTT. This codes for CASSLMAAGSSTDTQYF.

This clone appeared a few times. The chain employs TRBV10-3 and TRBJ2-7; the D is unclear. CDR1 is ENHRY and CDR2 is SYGVKD in the germline V gene. Trimming pared 0 bases from V and 3 bases from J, leaving 12 bases between. The CDR3 extends over 15 amino acids. CDR3 in DNA: TGTGCCATCAGTGAGTCAGAGGTCGGCCACTACGAGCAGTACTTC. This sequence encodes CAISESEVGHYEQYF.

This clone has more than one count but fewer than ten. The chain links TRBV28 to TRBJ2-7, with 8 bases fitting TRBD2. The V and J ends lost 6 bases and 7 bases, in that order; junction bases with no gene match: 8. The CDR3 contains 13 residues. Germline lookup yields CDR1 MDHEN and CDR2 SYDVKM. CDR3 loop: CASSRGGWWEQYF. DNA for the CDR3: TGTGCCAGCAGCCGGGGGGGCTGGTGGGAGCAGTACTTC.

This chain joins TRBV7-2 and TRBJ1-2, with a possible D match to TRBD1 (6 bases). This CDR3 is built from 11 residues. Trimming stripped 5 bases from V and 7 bases from J, with 8 bases between. CDR1 and CDR2 (germline): SGHTA, FQGNSA. The CDR3 DNA is TGTGCCAGCAGCCGGGACACTGGCTACACCTTC. Its protein is CASSRDTGYTF.

This chain links TRBV29-1 with TRBJ2-1; TRBD1 might be the D (7 bases). Germline CDR1 and CDR2: SQVTM and ANQGSEA. The CDR3 has 18 amino acids. With 1 base removed from V and 4 bases from J, the gap between germline ends came to 23 bases. CDR3 loop: CSVEGVGGRTGGYNEQFF. In DNA form, the CDR3 reads TGCAGCGTTGAAGGAGTCGGAGGGCGGACAGGAGGTTACAATGAGCAGTTCTTC.